The text below deals with one TCR beta chain. The sample originates from a study of blood T cell repertoires in COVID-19. On the study more broadly: From the United States, Italy and Spain came samples of acute and convalescent COVID-19.

The protocol was immunoSEQ multiplex PCR, while the TCRdb copy is restricted to in-frame clones and leaves out a portion. Counted here are roughly 100,000 clones, about 90% occurring once; the ten biggest clones make up roughly 8.3%. The receptor was derived from a woman aged 70-85 years with acute or convalescent COVID-19. Source material: peripheral blood.

This chain's CDR3 is CASSGGGAGELFF. The CDR3 DNA sequence: TGCGCCAGCAGCGGGGGAGGCGCCGGGGAGCTGTTTTTT. The chain carries TRBV5-1 and TRBJ2-2, with D maybe TRBD2 (6 bases). This CDR3 comprises 13 residues. V was clipped by 4 bases and J by 6 bases, with 10 bases between them. CDR1 is SGHRS, CDR2 YFSETQ, per germline.